These 15 T cell receptor beta chains came from one sample sequenced in a study of blood T cell repertoires in COVID-19. The assay was immunoSEQ multiplex PCR, and TCRdb's table has in-frame clones only and misses some. The profile shows 200,000 to 300,000 clones, 88% of them singletons. Material for sequencing was peripheral blood. The source of these receptors is a man in his 60s who had recovered from COVID-19.

The V gene is TRBV7-2, the J gene TRBJ1-4; 11 bases are shared with TRBD1. Trimming removed 5 bases from V and 7 bases from J; junction bases left unmatched: 9. The germline gives CDR1 SGHTA, CDR2 FQGNSA. The CDR3 is 16 residues long. CDR3 bases: TGTGCCAGCAGCCCTAGGGGGACAGGGGGAATTGAAAAACTGTTTTTT. Protein sequence: CASSPRGTGGIEKLFF.

This chain uses TRBV15 with TRBJ2-7; 9 positions match TRBD1. CDR1 and CDR2 (germline): LNHNV, YYDKDF (reference sequence). The ends lost 5 bases at V and 2 bases at J; junction bases unmatched: 7. The CDR3 contains 15 residues. The CDR3, as DNA: TGTGCCACCAGCCCTTCTAGACAGGGGGCCTACGAGCAGTACTTC. This translates into CATSPSRQGAYEQYF. Full variable domain (missing parts from reference TRBV15 and TRBJ2-7): DAMVIQNPRYQVTQFGKPVTLSCSQTLNHNVMYWYQQKSSQAPKLLFHYYDKDFNNEADTPDNFQSRRPNTSFCFLDIRSPGLGDTAMYLCATSPSRQGAYEQYFGPGTRLTVT.

The rearrangement uses TRBV19 and TRBJ1-2, with 7 bases matching TRBD1. The V segment lost 3 bases and the J segment 4 bases; nucleotides outside the gene matches: 11. This CDR3 is built from 16 residues. Germline loops: CDR1 LNHDA, CDR2 SQIVND (reference sequence). In DNA form, the CDR3 reads TGTGCCAGTAGTATGCCCCCCGGGAAGGGGGCCTATGGCTACACCTTC. Translated, it gives CASSMPPGKGAYGYTF.

V and J are TRBV6-6 and TRBJ2-1; no reliable D call. Germline CDR1 is MNHNY and CDR2 is SVGAGI (reference sequence). This CDR3 comprises 12 residues. V lost 4 bases and J 6 bases, leaving 7 bases between the germline ends. CDR3 bases: TGTGCCAGCAGTTCTACAGCCAATGAGCAGTTCTTC. Its translation: CASSSTANEQFF.

About this clone: The same CDR3 arises from other DNA sequences in this sample as well. This sequence joins TRBV6-1 and TRBJ2-7; 7 bases line up with TRBD1. Germline CDR1 is MNHNS and CDR2 is SASEGT. CDR3 length: 14 residues. The V segment lost 2 bases and the J segment 3 bases; nucleotides outside the gene matches: 4. The CDR3 DNA reads as TGTGCCAGCAGTGAAACGCAGGGGGACTACGAGCAGTACTTC. Residues: CASSETQGDYEQYF.

The chain employs TRBV3-1 (or the pseudogene TRBV3-2) and TRBJ1-2; D is possibly TRBD1 (6 bases). CDR1 and CDR2 from the germline V gene are LGHDT and YNNKEL (reference sequence). The V and J ends lost 1 base and 6 bases respectively, with 24 bases between them. CDR3 length: 18 residues. The CDR3 spells CASSQVRWGRAFQDGYTF. The DNA for the CDR3 is TGTGCCAGCAGCCAAGTCCGATGGGGGCGCGCGTTTCAGGATGGCTACACCTTC.

The J gene is TRBJ1-3, the V gene TRBV5-1; D might be TRBD1 (5 bases). This CDR3 contains 17 residues. V lost 3 bases and J 0 bases, leaving 16 bases between the germline ends. CDR1 and CDR2 (germline): SGHRS, YFSETQ. The DNA of the CDR3 is TGCGCCAGCAGCTCGAGTGGGGCAATAAACTCTGGAAACACCATATATTTT. Residues: CASSSSGAINSGNTIYF.

This clone has a single count. For the CDR3, the DNA is TGTGCCAGCAGCTTACGGGCGGGGGGGTACAATGAGCAGTTCTTC. It specifies CASSLRAGGYNEQFF. V is TRBV7-6 and J is TRBJ2-1; 9 positions agree with TRBD2. V lost 2 bases to trimming and J lost 4 bases; unmatched junction nucleotides: 3. CDR3 length equals 15 residues. CDR1 is SGHVS, CDR2 FNYEAQ, per germline.

The chain is built from TRBV6-5 and TRBJ2-1; TRBD1 matches 7 bases. The CDR3 runs 15 residues. Germline CDR1 MNHEY, CDR2 SVGAGI. J gave up 4 bases and V 0 bases, and 3 bases lay outside the gene matches. The CDR3 DNA reads TGTGCCAGCAGTTACTCTCCGGGACAGTACAATGAGCAGTTCTTC. Translating gives CASSYSPGQYNEQFF.

This clone was recorded only once. V usage is TRBV6-2 or TRBV6-3 and J usage is TRBJ1-2; a possible D gene is TRBD1 (5 bases). The CDR3 contains 12 residues. Germline V gene data show CDR1 as MNHEY and CDR2 as SVGEGT. The V gene lost 2 bases and the J gene lost 8 bases, with 9 bases spanning the gap. This CDR3 is CASSYRGIGYTF. The CDR3 coding sequence is TGTGCCAGCAGTTACAGGGGAATCGGCTACACCTTC.

The chain employs TRBV9 and TRBJ2-7; 8 nucleotides agree with TRBD1. CDR1 and CDR2 from the germline V gene are SGDLS and YYNGEE. The ends lost 1 base at V and 3 bases at J; junction bases unmatched: 6. There are 15 residues in the CDR3. The CDR3, as DNA: TGTGCCAGCAGCGTATCCGGGACAGGTATCTACGAGCAGTACTTC. As protein: CASSVSGTGIYEQYF.

The chain uses TRBV6-5 and TRBJ1-1, with 7 bases fitting TRBD1. The CDR3 is 15 residues long. CDR1 is MNHEY and CDR2 is SVGAGI in the germline V gene. V was pared by 2 bases and J by 5 bases, with 8 bases of the junction left unmatched. Written as DNA, the CDR3 is TGTGCCAGCAGTTACAGGGGGCGAACGGTTACTGAAGCTTTCTTT. It is translated as CASSYRGRTVTEAFF.

The rearrangement joins TRBV5-1 to TRBJ1-1; maybe TRBD1 (5 bases). Germline V gives CDR1 SGHRS, CDR2 YFSETQ. V was pared by 4 bases and J by 8 bases, with 18 bases between. This CDR3 comprises 14 residues. The CDR3 is CASSPGVATREAFF. DNA for the CDR3: TGCGCCAGCAGCCCGGGGGTCGCAACAAGGGAAGCTTTCTTT.

This clone occurred once. This chain uses TRBV29-1 with TRBJ2-2; D gene uncertain. The CDR3 is made up of 13 amino acids. Germline CDR1 SQVTM, CDR2 ANQGSEA. The V gene lost 4 bases and the J gene lost 1 base, with 7 bases spanning the gap. The CDR3 region is CSVGIRNTGELFF. CDR3 nucleotides: TGCAGCGTTGGTATCCGGAACACCGGGGAGCTGTTTTTT.

This chain links TRBV6-5 with TRBJ1-1, with 7 bases lining up with TRBD1. Germline-derived CDR1 and CDR2 are MNHEY and SVGAGI. The CDR3 totals 14 residues. The J segment lost 1 base and the V segment lost 6 bases, leaving 5 bases of the junction unmatched. CDR3 residues: CASRRQGANTEAFF. In nucleotides, the CDR3 is TGTGCCAGCAGACGACAGGGCGCGAACACTGAAGCTTTCTTT.